Below are 23 T cell receptor beta chains sequenced from a single sample in a study of post-analysis software for immune sequencing data. The study's findings and limits: About 5 TRBV segments (TRBV5-6, TRBV5-1 and TRBV20-1 among them) occurred more frequently in patients than in controls.

No antigen is known for these receptors. Unique molecular identifiers tagged the TCR beta cDNA libraries. TCRdb re-analysed the PCR reads in MiXCR, keeping a single row per CDR3 protein. The sample consists of hundreds of thousands of distinct CDR3 sequences, 45% of them appearing once. Sample: blood. The receptors come from a girl aged 10 to 17 with multiple sclerosis.

This chain links TRBV3-1 with TRBJ2-5, with TRBD2 as a possible D gene (6 bases). CDR1 and CDR2 from the germline V gene are LGHDT and YNNKEL (reference sequence). V was trimmed by 0 bases and J by 7 bases, leaving 15 bases between them. The CDR3 length is 15 residues. This chain's CDR3 is CASSQDAGPQGTQYF. CDR3 nucleotide sequence: TGTGCCAGCAGCCAAGATGCGGGACCCCAGGGGACCCAGTACTTC.

This clonotype was seen many times. This chain joins TRBV4-1 and TRBJ2-1; a weak D match, TRBD2 (6 bases). Per the germline V gene, CDR1 is MGHRA and CDR2 is YSYEKL. Between the trimmed V and J ends, which lost 1 base and 4 bases, there was a span of 20 bases. The CDR3 is made up of 18 amino acids. CDR3 DNA sequence: TGCGCCAGCAGCCAAGGTCCGACGGGGGAAGTATCGTACAATGAGCAGTTCTTC. It yields the protein CASSQGPTGEVSYNEQFF.

This clonotype was counted between two and nine times. Its ends do not fully match the called genes, so a read error is possible. The genes are TRBV20-1 and TRBJ2-3, with TRBD2 matching over 7 bases. The CDR3 is 13 residues long. The germline CDR1 and CDR2 sequences are DFQATT and SNEGSKA (reference sequence). The chain's CDR3 is CSARGLDTDTQYF. CDR3 coding DNA: TGCAGTGCGAGAGGACTAGACACAGATACGCAGTATTTT.

CDR3 nucleotides: TGCAGTGCTACCGGGACTAGAGCGTATGAGCAGTTCTTC. Translating it yields CSATGTRAYEQFF. The chain uses TRBV20-1 and TRBJ2-1; TRBD2 agrees at 8 bases. CDR1 and CDR2 (germline): DFQATT, SNEGSKA (reference sequence). V lost 4 bases to trimming and J lost 8 bases; unmatched junction nucleotides: 7. The length of the CDR3 is 13 residues.

V gene TRBV20-1 combines with J gene TRBJ2-7, with 9 bases lining up with TRBD2. The ends lost 2 bases at V and 6 bases at J; junction bases unmatched: 8. CDR1 DFQATT and CDR2 SNEGSKA come from the germline V gene (reference sequence). The CDR3 runs to 14 residues. CDR3 amino acids: CSARPQAGGREQYF. DNA for the CDR3: TGCAGTGCTAGACCACAAGCGGGAGGACGCGAGCAGTACTTC.

This clonotype was seen a few times. The chain links TRBV6-6 to TRBJ2-1; D might be TRBD1 or TRBD2, each matching 6 bases. CDR1 and CDR2 from the germline V gene are MNHNY and SVGAGI (reference sequence). V lost 6 bases, J lost 4 bases, and 19 bases lay in between. The CDR3 spans 16 residues. CDR3 in amino acids: CASSPRGERGYNEQFF. In nucleotides, the CDR3 is TGTGCCAGCAGCCCGAGGGGGGAGCGTGGGTACAATGAGCAGTTCTTC.

The chain uses TRBV5-1 and TRBJ1-4; 7 nucleotides match TRBD1. This CDR3 is built from 14 residues. The germline CDR1 and CDR2 sequences are SGHRS and YFSETQ. Germline trimming cut 5 bases from V and 2 bases from J; bases unmatched to any gene: 3. CDR3: CASRQGTTNEKLFF. The CDR3 nucleotides read TGCGCCAGCAGACAGGGGACGACTAATGAAAAACTGTTTTTT.

This clonotype was observed many times. V and J are TRBV5-6 and TRBJ1-5, with 12 bases identical to TRBD1. From germline, CDR1 is SGHDT and CDR2 YYEEEE. The CDR3 consists of 14 residues. The V segment lost 5 bases and the J segment 9 bases; nucleotides outside the gene matches: 6. The CDR3 sequence: CASSAGTGGLPQHF. The DNA of the CDR3 is TGTGCCAGCAGTGCCGGGACAGGGGGCCTGCCCCAGCATTTT.

The CDR3 spells CASGFYGASYGYTF. DNA of the CDR3: TGTGCTAGTGGTTTTTACGGGGCAAGCTATGGCTACACCTTC. The V and J genes are TRBV12-5 and TRBJ1-2; possibly TRBD1 for D (5 bases). The V gene lost 3 bases and the J gene lost 4 bases, with 12 bases spanning the gap. This CDR3 contains 14 residues. The germline CDR1 and CDR2 sequences are LGHNT and FRNRAP.

The V and J genes are TRBV27 and TRBJ1-6; 9 bases align to TRBD1. The CDR3 runs to 15 residues. Germline lookup yields CDR1 MNHEY and CDR2 SMNVEV (reference sequence). Germline trimming cut 5 bases from V and 9 bases from J; bases unmatched to any gene: 8. In DNA form, the CDR3 reads TGTGCCAGCAGTCCTTGGACAGGGGAGAGTTCACCCCTCCACTTT. Translated: CASSPWTGESSPLHF.

The chain uses TRBV20-1 and TRBJ2-3; 7 nucleotides line up with TRBD2. This CDR3 is built from 14 residues. Germline CDR1 reads DFQATT; CDR2 reads SNEGSKA (reference sequence). Unmatched junction bases numbered 6, after V lost 2 bases and J lost 4 bases. DNA for the CDR3: TGCAGTGCTAGATCAGGAGGGAGGGCAGATACGCAGTATTTT. Translating it yields CSARSGGRADTQYF.

The chain links TRBV7-9 to TRBJ2-1, with 9 bases aligning to TRBD2. The V segment lost 5 bases and the J segment 1 base; nucleotides outside the gene matches: 3. This CDR3 region has 15 residues. Germline V lookup: CDR1 SEHNR, CDR2 FQNEAQ (reference sequence). CDR3 nucleotides: TGTGCCAGCAGCCAGAGCGGGAGGTCCTACAATGAGCAGTTCTTC. Translated, it gives CASSQSGRSYNEQFF.

V usage is TRBV12-3 or TRBV12-4 and J usage is TRBJ2-6; TRBD1 matches 7 bases. Unmatched junction bases numbered 7, after V lost 5 bases and J lost 0 bases. This CDR3 has 17 residues. The CDR3 DNA sequence: TGTGCCAGCAGTCCCGACAGGGCTTCCTCTGGGGCCAACGTCCTGACTTTC. This gives the protein CASSPDRASSGANVLTF.

The chain carries TRBV12-5 and TRBJ2-1; 8 bases map to TRBD2. Germline V gene sequence: CDR1 LGHNT, CDR2 FRNRAP. CDR3 length equals 15 residues. Trimming cost V 3 bases and J 1 base; bases outside gene matches: 2. The CDR3 is CASGFAGGSYNEQFF. The CDR3 region has the DNA TGTGCTAGTGGTTTCGCGGGAGGATCCTACAATGAGCAGTTCTTC.

The genes are TRBV27 and TRBJ1-1; 7 bases are a match to TRBD1. Trimming cost V 6 bases and J 1 base; bases outside gene matches: 5. CDR1 is MNHEY and CDR2 is SMNVEV in the germline V gene (reference sequence). The length of the CDR3 is 14 residues. The chain's CDR3 is CASRRGPTNTEAFF. CDR3 bases: TGTGCCAGCAGAAGGGGGCCCACGAACACTGAAGCTTTCTTT.

The chain combines TRBV5-1 with TRBJ1-1, with D maybe TRBD1 (6 bases). Germline V gene sequence: CDR1 SGHRS, CDR2 YFSETQ. Trimming took off 5 bases at V and 0 bases at J, with 11 bases between the two ends. The CDR3 spans 14 residues. In DNA form, the CDR3 reads TGCGCCAGCAGTATGGGACACGTGAACACTGAAGCTTTCTTT. This codes for CASSMGHVNTEAFF.

The CDR3 DNA reads TGTGCCAGCAGATACGACGGGACCACCGCAGATACGCAGTATTTT. It yields the protein CASRYDGTTADTQYF. The J gene is TRBJ2-3, the V gene TRBV12-3 or TRBV12-4; either TRBD1 or TRBD2 may supply D (5 bases each). The CDR3 loop spans 15 amino acids. Trimming took 6 bases from V and 4 from J, leaving 17 bases between them.

The chain carries TRBV6-5 and TRBJ2-5; 9 nucleotides line up with TRBD1. This CDR3 is built from 18 residues. J gave up 1 base and V 0 bases, and 9 bases lay outside the gene matches. CDR1 MNHEY and CDR2 SVGAGI come from the germline V gene. The CDR3 bases are TGTGCCAGCAGTTACTCTACTTTTGGGACAGGGACCCAAGAGACCCAGTACTTC. It encodes CASSYSTFGTGTQETQYF.

This clonotype was picked up many times. The chain links TRBV20-1 to TRBJ2-4; D perhaps matches TRBD2 (6 bases). The germline V gene encodes CDR1 DFQATT and CDR2 SNEGSKA (reference sequence). Trimming shortened V by 0 bases and J by 7 bases, and 19 bases separated the two germline ends. The CDR3 spans 16 residues. In DNA form, the CDR3 reads TGCAGTGCTAGAGATCCCCGGGACTCCAAGCCTAACATTCAGTACTTC. Translation gives CSARDPRDSKPNIQYF.

This CDR3 reads CASSFMSTSGFNNEQFF. CDR3 DNA sequence: TGTGCCAGCAGTTTTATGTCGACTAGCGGATTCAACAATGAGCAGTTCTTC. The chain joins TRBV28 to TRBJ2-1; 9 bases are shared with TRBD2. The ends lost 3 bases at V and 5 bases at J; junction bases unmatched: 11. Germline-derived CDR1 and CDR2 are MDHEN and SYDVKM. This CDR3 has 17 amino acids.

The chain combines TRBV7-9 with TRBJ2-7; TRBD1 agrees at 10 bases. Per germline, CDR1 SEHNR and CDR2 FQNEAQ (reference sequence). V shed 7 bases, J shed 0 bases, and the junction held 9 bases outside the gene matches. The CDR3 spans 16 residues. Here the CDR3 reads CASTPPGQGSSYEQYF. The CDR3 DNA is TGTGCCAGCACCCCACCGGGACAGGGGAGCTCCTACGAGCAGTACTTC.

The rearrangement uses TRBV7-3 and TRBJ2-5; D gene ambiguous. Germline lookup yields CDR1 SGHTA and CDR2 FQGTGA. The CDR3 is made up of 13 amino acids. Trimming left V 1 base short and J 1 base short, with 4 bases between. The CDR3 reads CASSLSFQETQYF. CDR3 in DNA: TGTGCCAGCAGCTTAAGCTTCCAAGAGACCCAGTACTTC.

Note on this clonotype: Given a much more abundant clone one base away, this may be a read error. The chain employs TRBV9 and TRBJ1-2; D may be TRBD1 (5 bases). The CDR3 spans 14 residues. V was shortened by 1 base and J by 6 bases, with 13 bases between the two germline ends. Germline CDR1 SGDLS, CDR2 YYNGEE. CDR3 coding DNA: TGTGCCAGCAGCGTAACGGGGGACTGGGATGGCTACACCTTC. Translated: CASSVTGDWDGYTF.